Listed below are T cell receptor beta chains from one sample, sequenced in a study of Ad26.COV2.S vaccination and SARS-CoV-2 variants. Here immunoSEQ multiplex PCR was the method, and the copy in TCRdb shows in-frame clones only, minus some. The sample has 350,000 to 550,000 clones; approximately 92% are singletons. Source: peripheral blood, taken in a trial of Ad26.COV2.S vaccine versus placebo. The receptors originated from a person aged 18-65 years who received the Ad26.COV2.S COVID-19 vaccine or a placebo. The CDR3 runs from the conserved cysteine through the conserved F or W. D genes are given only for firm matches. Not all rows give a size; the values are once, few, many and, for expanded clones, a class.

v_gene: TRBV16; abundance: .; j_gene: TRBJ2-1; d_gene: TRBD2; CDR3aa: CASGTSGGANNEQFF; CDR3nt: TGTGCCAGCGGGACTAGCGGGGGGGCGAACAATGAGCAGTTCTTC
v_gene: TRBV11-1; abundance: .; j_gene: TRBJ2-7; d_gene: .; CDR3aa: CASSPARGVVQYF; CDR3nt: TGTGCCAGCAGCCCAGCGCGAGGGGTGGTACAGTACTTC
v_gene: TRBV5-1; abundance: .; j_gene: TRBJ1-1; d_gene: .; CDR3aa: CASSSTGVSTEAFF; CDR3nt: TGCGCCAGCAGCTCGACAGGAGTTTCCACTGAAGCTTTCTTT
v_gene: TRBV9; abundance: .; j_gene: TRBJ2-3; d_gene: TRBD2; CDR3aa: CASSGTPSLAGDPEDTQYF; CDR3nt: TGTGCCAGCAGCGGTACCCCCTCCCTAGCGGGGGATCCTGAAGATACGCAGTATTTT
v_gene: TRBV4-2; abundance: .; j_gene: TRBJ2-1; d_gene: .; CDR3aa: CASSQDRRLYNEQFF; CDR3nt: TGTGCCAGCAGCCAAGATCGCCGACTCTACAATGAGCAGTTCTTC
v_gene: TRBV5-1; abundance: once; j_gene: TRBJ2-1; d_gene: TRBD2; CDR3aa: CASSPAGRGSSYNEQFF; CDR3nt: TGCGCCAGCAGCCCGGCCGGGCGGGGGAGCTCCTACAATGAGCAGTTCTTC
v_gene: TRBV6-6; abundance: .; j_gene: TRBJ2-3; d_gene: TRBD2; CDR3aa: CASSHTILAGGPSQSTDTQYF; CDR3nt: TGTGCCAGCAGCCACACTATCCTAGCGGGAGGGCCGTCACAGAGCACAGATACGCAGTATTTT
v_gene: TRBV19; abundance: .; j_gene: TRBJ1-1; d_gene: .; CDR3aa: CASTALRGMNTEAFF; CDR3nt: TGTGCCAGTACCGCCCTAAGGGGGATGAACACTGAAGCTTTCTTT
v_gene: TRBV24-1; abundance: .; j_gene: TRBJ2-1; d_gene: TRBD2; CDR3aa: CATSPSGSSYNEQFF; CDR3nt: TGTGCCACCTCCCCCAGCGGGAGCTCCTACAATGAGCAGTTCTTC
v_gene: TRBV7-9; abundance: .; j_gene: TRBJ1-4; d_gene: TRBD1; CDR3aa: CASSPVGRTGLPFNEKLFF; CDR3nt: TGTGCCAGCAGCCCAGTAGGGCGGACAGGGTTACCCTTTAATGAAAAACTGTTTTTT
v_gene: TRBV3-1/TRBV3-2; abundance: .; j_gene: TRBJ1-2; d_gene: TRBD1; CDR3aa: CASSHPSGGGGYTF; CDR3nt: TGTGCCAGCAGCCACCCATCAGGGGGCGGTGGCTACACCTTC
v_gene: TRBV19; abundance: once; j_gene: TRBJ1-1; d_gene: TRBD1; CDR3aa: CASSQTGVNTEAFF; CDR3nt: TGTGCCAGTAGCCAGACAGGGGTTAACACTGAAGCTTTCTTT
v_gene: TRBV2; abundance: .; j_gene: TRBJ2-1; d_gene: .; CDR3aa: CASWRTYAGYEQFF; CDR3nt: TGTGCCAGCTGGAGGACGTACGCAGGGTATGAGCAGTTCTTC
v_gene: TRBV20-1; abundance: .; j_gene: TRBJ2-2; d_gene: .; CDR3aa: CSASGYPGELFF; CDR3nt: TGCAGTGCTAGTGGGTATCCCGGGGAGCTGTTTTTT
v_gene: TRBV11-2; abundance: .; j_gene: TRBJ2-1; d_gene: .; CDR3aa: CASSYIPNEQFF; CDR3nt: TGTGCCAGCAGTTACATACCTAATGAGCAGTTCTTC
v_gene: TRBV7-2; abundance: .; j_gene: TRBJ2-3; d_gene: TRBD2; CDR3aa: CASSLLRGGGSDTQYF; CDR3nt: TGTGCCAGCAGCCTCTTACGGGGCGGGGGATCAGATACGCAGTATTTT
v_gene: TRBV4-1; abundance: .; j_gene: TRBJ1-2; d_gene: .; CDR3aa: CASSLRRGDGYTF; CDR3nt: TGCGCCAGCAGCCTTCGACGGGGGGATGGCTACACCTTC
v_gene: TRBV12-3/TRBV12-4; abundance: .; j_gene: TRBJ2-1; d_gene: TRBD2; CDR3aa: CASSLTSGGDKFF; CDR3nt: TGTGCCAGCAGTTTGACTAGCGGGGGGGATAAGTTCTTC
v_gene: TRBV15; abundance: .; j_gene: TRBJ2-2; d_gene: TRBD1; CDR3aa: CATSSVHGTVNTGELFF; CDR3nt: TGTGCCACCAGCAGTGTTCACGGGACAGTAAACACCGGGGAGCTGTTTTTT
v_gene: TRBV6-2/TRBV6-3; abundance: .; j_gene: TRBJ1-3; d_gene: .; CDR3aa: CASSPLETGNTIYF; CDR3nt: TGTGCCAGCAGCCCTCTTGAGACTGGAAACACCATATATTTT
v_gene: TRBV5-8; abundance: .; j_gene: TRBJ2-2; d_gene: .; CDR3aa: CASSLRFRHTGELFF; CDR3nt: TGTGCCAGCAGCTTGAGATTCAGGCACACCGGGGAGCTGTTTTTT
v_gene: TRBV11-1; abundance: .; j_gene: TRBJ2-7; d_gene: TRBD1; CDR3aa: CASSVPGQGVRVQYF; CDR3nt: TGTGCCAGCAGCGTCCCGGGACAGGGTGTAAGGGTGCAGTACTTC
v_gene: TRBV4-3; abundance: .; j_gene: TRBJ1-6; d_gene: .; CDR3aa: CASSQTVRAEGKSSPLHF; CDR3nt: TGCGCCAGCAGCCAAACTGTTAGAGCGGAGGGCAAATCTTCACCCCTCCACTTT
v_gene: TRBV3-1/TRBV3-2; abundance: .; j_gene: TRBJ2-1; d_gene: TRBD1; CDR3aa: CASRPTGATDNEQFF; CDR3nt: TGTGCCAGCAGGCCGACAGGGGCTACCGACAATGAGCAGTTCTTC
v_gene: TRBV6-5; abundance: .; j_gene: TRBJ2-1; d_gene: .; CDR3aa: CASSYEDSYNEQFF; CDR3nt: TGTGCCAGCAGTTACGAGGACAGTTACAATGAGCAGTTCTTC
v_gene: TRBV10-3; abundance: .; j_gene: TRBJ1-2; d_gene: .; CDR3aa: CAISPDGARGYTF; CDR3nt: TGTGCCATCAGCCCGGACGGGGCTAGGGGCTACACCTTC
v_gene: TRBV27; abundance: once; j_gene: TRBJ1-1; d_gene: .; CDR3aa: CASMFRRNTEAFF; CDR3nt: TGTGCCAGCATGTTCAGGAGGAATACTGAAGCTTTCTTT
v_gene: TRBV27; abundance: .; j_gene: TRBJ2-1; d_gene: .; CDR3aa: CASSLSWSGDEQFF; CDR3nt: TGTGCCAGCAGTTTATCCTGGTCAGGCGATGAGCAGTTCTTC
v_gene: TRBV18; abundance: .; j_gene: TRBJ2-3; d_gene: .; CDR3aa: CASSPPSADTQYF; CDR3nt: TGTGCCAGCTCACCACCTTCCGCAGATACGCAGTATTTT
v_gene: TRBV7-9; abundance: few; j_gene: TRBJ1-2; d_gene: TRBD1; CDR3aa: CASSFTGVALGYTF; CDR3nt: TGTGCCAGCAGCTTTACAGGGGTTGCTCTTGGCTACACCTTC
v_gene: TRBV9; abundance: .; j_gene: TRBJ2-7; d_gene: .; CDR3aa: CASSVAAFGGYEQYF; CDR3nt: TGTGCCAGCAGCGTCGCAGCTTTCGGCGGCTACGAGCAGTACTTC